This TCR beta chain was retrieved from a study of blood T cells in healthy people across ages. With a J-beta primer mix and a sample-barcoded 5' primer, a second PCR ran about 7 to 12 cycles. Carrying 12 random nucleotides, a template-switch adaptor labeled each individual cDNA molecule. In TCRdb, the 5' RACE reads were re-called with MiXCR into one record per CDR3 protein. The table includes under 1,100,000 distinct CDR3 sequences, almost 25% detected once. In the case of this clonotype: One junction end disagrees with the germline gene, perhaps due to a read error.

The CDR3 totals 17 residues. Germline lookup yields CDR1 SSHAT and CDR2 FNYEAQ (reference sequence). These data were likewise used in another study, on T cells of mothers and their children.

The receptor's source is a girl aged 2-10 years in good health. This rearrangement joins TRBV7-7 to TRBJ2-5, with TRBD2 matching 9 bases. Sequenced input: blood. The CDR3 sequence is CASSLGLANPGGETQYF. The CDR3 nucleotides read TGTGCTAGCAGCTTAGGACTAGCGAATCCGGGGGGGGAGACCCAGTACTTC.